This T cell receptor beta chain was retrieved from a study of a mutant IDH1 vaccine in newly diagnosed glioma. Study summary: Of the patients given treatment, approximately 60% were male and about 38% were female, and a mean age of approximately 40 years was recorded. Earlier care involved radiotherapy, temozolomide, or both, and the majority received both. The week-35 safety follow-up was V12, and the week-47 study end was V13. Overall study results and limits: The occurrence of vaccine-induced immune responses was seen in over 85% of patients.

Clones were sequenced by immunoSEQ multiplex PCR, and TCRdb holds only the in-frame ones, with some missing. Seen here are around 30,000 clones, around 81% observed once, and the top ten hold around 31%. As to time point: week 47, end of study. Vaccinated patients received 300 ug of mutant IDH1 20-mer peptide per dose, with topical imiquimod. The CDR3 totals 14 residues. The V end was cut by 5 bases, the J end by 4 bases, with 12 bases between. Per germline, CDR1 MNHNY and CDR2 SVGAGI (reference sequence). This clone was recorded a few times. Its matching antigen is unknown. The clonotype originates from a man aged 30 to 45 with glioma. The specimen comprised PBMCs, sampled from a glioma patient whose treatment included an IDH1 peptide vaccine. V is TRBV6-6 and J is TRBJ1-5; D unresolved. The CDR3 nucleotides read TGTGCCAGCAGTCCCTCAGGATCAAATCAGCCCCAGCATTTT. Encoded protein: CASSPSGSNQPQHF.